The entry below gives a single T cell receptor (beta chain) sequence along with its context. Antigen unknown. The assay was immunoSEQ multiplex PCR, and TCRdb's table has in-frame clones only and misses some. The sample comprises 45,000 to 55,000 clones, just over 70% of which are singletons, and around 6.3% rests with the top ten. This entry comes from a study of vaccination effects on CD4 cells after COVID-19. Study at large: The post-vaccine samples were taken, at the median, 72 days after the second dose. Cultivation was performed at roughly 2.2 million PBMC per well with around 9.3 IU/ml IL-2 and about 10 ug/ml peptides added.

Looked up from germline, CDR1 is SGHRS and CDR2 is YFSETQ. V lost 7 bases and J lost 5, with 24 bases in between. CDR3 length: 16 residues. It was after 10 days of culture that CD4+ T cells were isolated. The vaccine given was either BNT162b2 or mRNA-1273, in two doses. Prior SARS-CoV-2 infection was absent in the vaccine recipients, as shown by negative nucleocapsid antibodies. Cultures had half their medium replaced with IL-2 medium on days 3 and 7. V is TRBV5-1 and J is TRBJ2-5; D may be TRBD2 (6 bases). The sequencing used CD4+ T cells from PBMCs cultured without peptide, collected after COVID-19 vaccination. This TCR was recovered from a human donor who received a COVID-19 vaccine. The CDR3 loop reads CASSVGALAGLETQYF. DNA for the CDR3: TGCGCCAGCTCGGTCGGGGCCCTGGCGGGATTGGAGACCCAGTACTTC.